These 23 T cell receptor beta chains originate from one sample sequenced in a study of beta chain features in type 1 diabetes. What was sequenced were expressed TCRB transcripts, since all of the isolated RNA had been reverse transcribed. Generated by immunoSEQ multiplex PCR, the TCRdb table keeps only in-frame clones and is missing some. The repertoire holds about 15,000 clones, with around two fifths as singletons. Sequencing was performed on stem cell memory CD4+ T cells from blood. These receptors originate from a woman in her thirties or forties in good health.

The CDR3, as DNA: TGTGCCAGCCACGGCGGGAGGGCGAACACCGGGGAGCTGTTTTTT. This gives the protein CASHGGRANTGELFF. The chain combines TRBV5-5 with TRBJ2-2; TRBD2 aligns across 9 bases. The CDR3 extends over 15 amino acids. V shed 7 bases, J shed 0 bases, and the junction held 4 bases outside the gene matches. The germline CDR1 and CDR2 sequences are SGHKS and YYEKEE (reference sequence). The variable domain in full, completed from reference TRBV5-5 and TRBJ2-2, reads DAGVTQSPTHLIKTRGQQVTLRCSPISGHKSVSWYQQVLGQGPQFIFQYYEKEERGRGNFPDRFSARQFPNYSSELNVNALLLGDSALYLCASHGGRANTGELFFGEGSRLTVL.

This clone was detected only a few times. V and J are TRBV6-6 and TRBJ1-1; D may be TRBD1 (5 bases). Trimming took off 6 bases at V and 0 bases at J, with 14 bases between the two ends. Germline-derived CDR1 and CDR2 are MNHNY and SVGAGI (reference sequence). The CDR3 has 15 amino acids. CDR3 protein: CASSPEGAMNTEAFF. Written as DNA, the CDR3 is TGTGCCAGCAGCCCGGAAGGGGCGATGAACACTGAAGCTTTCTTT.

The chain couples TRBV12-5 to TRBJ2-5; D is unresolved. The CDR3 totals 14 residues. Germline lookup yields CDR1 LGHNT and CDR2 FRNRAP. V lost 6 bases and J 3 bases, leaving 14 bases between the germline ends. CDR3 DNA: TGTGCTAGTGGCCATGAGCGTCAGAAAGAGACCCAGTACTTC. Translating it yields CASGHERQKETQYF. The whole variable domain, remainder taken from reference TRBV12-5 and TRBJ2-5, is DARVTQTPRHKVTEMGQEVTMRCQPILGHNTVFWYRQTMMQGLELLAYFRNRAPLDDSGMPKDRFSAEMPDATLATLKIQPSEPRDSAVYFCASGHERQKETQYFGPGTRLLVL.

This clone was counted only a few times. CDR3: CASSSMLAGGYEQYF. In DNA, the CDR3 is TGCGCCAGCAGCTCGATGCTAGCGGGGGGATACGAGCAGTACTTC. The rearrangement uses TRBV5-1 and TRBJ2-7, with 11 nucleotides matching TRBD2. Germline CDR1 is SGHRS and CDR2 is YFSETQ. This CDR3 spans 15 amino acids. V shed 3 bases and J 4 bases; nucleotides not matched to a gene: 6.

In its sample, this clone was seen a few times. CDR3: CASSDRDRQYNEQFF. The CDR3 nucleotides are TGTGCCAGCAGCGACCGGGACAGGCAATACAATGAGCAGTTCTTC. This chain uses TRBV5-4 with TRBJ2-1; 8 nucleotides align to TRBD1. Germline V lookup: CDR1 SGHNT, CDR2 YYREEE (reference sequence). After removal of 4 bases from V and 4 bases from J, the junction contained 7 bases not matched to a gene. The CDR3 runs 15 residues.

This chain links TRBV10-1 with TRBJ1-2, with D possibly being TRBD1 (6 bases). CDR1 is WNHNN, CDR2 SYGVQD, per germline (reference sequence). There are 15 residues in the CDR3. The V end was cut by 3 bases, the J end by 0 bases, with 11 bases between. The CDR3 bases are TGCGCCAGCAGTGACCCCGGGACATCTAACTATGGCTACACCTTC. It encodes CASSDPGTSNYGYTF.

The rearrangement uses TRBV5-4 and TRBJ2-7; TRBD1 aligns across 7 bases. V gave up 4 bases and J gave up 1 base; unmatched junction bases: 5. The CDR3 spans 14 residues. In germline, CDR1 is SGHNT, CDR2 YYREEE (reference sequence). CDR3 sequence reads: CASSPDRLSYEQYF. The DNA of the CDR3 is TGTGCCAGCAGCCCGGACAGGTTGTCCTACGAGCAGTACTTC.

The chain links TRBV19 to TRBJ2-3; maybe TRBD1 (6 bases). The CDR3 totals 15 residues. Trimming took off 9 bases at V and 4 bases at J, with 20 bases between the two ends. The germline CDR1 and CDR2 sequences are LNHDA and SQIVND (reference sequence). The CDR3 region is CASRFRGRGADTQYF. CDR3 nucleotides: TGTGCCAGCCGGTTTCGAGGCAGGGGCGCAGATACGCAGTATTTT. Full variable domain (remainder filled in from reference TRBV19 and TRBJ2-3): DGGITQSPKYLFRKEGQNVTLSCEQNLNHDAMYWYRQDPGQGLRLIYYSQIVNDFQKGDIAEGYSVSREKKESFPLTVTSAQKNPTAFYLCASRFRGRGADTQYFGPGTRLTVL.

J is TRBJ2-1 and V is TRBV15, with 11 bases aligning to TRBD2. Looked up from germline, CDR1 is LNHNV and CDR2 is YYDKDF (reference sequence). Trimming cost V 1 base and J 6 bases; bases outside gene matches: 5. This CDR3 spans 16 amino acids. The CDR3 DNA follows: TGTGCCACCAGCAGAGGGGTAGCGGGGGGGGTCAATGAGCAGTTCTTC. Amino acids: CATSRGVAGGVNEQFF. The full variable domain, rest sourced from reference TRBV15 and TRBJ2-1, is DAMVIQNPRYQVTQFGKPVTLSCSQTLNHNVMYWYQQKSSQAPKLLFHYYDKDFNNEADTPDNFQSRRPNTSFCFLDIRSPGLGDTAMYLCATSRGVAGGVNEQFFGPGTRLTVL.

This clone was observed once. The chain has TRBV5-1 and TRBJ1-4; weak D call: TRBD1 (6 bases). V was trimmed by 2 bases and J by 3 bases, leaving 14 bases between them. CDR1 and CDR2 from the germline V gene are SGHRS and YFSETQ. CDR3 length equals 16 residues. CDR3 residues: CASSLNRVTANEKLFF. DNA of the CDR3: TGCGCCAGCAGCTTAAACAGGGTTACGGCTAATGAAAAACTGTTTTTT.

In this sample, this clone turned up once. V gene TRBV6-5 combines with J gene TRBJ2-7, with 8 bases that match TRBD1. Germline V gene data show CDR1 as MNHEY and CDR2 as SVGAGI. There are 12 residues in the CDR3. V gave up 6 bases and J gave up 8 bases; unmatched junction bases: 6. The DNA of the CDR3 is TGTGCCAGCAGCCTCGGACAGGGACAGCAGTACTTC. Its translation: CASSLGQGQQYF.

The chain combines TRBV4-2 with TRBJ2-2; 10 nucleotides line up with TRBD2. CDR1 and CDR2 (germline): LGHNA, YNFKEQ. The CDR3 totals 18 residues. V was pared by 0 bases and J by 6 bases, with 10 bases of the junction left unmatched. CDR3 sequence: CASSQENRAGGSPGELFF. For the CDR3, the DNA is TGTGCCAGCAGCCAAGAAAATAGAGCGGGGGGGTCCCCCGGGGAGCTGTTTTTT.

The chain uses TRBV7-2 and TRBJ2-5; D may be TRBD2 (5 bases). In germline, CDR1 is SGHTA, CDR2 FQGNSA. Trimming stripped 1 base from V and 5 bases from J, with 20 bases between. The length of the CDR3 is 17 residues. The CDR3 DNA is TGTGCCAGCAGCTTAGAACTGGTTGGACTCCACCGGGAGACCCAGTACTTC. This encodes CASSLELVGLHRETQYF.

The chain's CDR3 is CASSPRTVPDYGYTF. The CDR3 DNA follows: TGTGCCAGCAGCCCCAGGACAGTTCCCGACTATGGCTACACCTTC. The rearrangement uses TRBV2 and TRBJ1-2; a possible D gene is TRBD1 (6 bases). Trimming left V 6 bases short and J 3 bases short, with 17 bases between. Germline CDR1 reads SNHLY; CDR2 reads FYNNEI. The CDR3 totals 15 residues.

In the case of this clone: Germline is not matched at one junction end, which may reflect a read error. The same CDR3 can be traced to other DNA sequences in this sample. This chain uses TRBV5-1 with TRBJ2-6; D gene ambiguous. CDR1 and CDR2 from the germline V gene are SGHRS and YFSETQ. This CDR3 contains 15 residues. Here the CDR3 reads CASSLALSGANVLTF. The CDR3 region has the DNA TGCGCTAGCAGCTTGGCCCTCTCTGGGGCCAACGTCCTGACTTTC.

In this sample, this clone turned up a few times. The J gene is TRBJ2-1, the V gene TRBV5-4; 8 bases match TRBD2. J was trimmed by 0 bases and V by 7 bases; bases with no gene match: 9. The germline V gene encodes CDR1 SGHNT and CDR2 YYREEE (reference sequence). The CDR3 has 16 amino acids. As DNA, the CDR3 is TGTGCCAGCCTCTACTACCGGGGGGGCTCCTACAATGAGCAGTTCTTC. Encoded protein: CASLYYRGGSYNEQFF.

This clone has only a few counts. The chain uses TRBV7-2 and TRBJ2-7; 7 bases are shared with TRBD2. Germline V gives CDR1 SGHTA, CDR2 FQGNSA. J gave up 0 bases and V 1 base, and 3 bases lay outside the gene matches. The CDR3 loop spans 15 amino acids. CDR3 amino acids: CASSLGRTSSYEQYF. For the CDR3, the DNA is TGTGCCAGCAGCTTAGGAAGGACTAGCTCCTACGAGCAGTACTTC.

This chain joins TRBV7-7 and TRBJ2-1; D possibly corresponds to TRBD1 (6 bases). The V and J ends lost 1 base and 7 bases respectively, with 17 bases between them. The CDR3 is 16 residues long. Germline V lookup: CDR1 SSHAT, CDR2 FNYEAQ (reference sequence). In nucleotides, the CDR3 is TGTGCCAGCAGCTTAGTGGGGGACACCCCGGGGAATGAGCAGTTCTTC. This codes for CASSLVGDTPGNEQFF.

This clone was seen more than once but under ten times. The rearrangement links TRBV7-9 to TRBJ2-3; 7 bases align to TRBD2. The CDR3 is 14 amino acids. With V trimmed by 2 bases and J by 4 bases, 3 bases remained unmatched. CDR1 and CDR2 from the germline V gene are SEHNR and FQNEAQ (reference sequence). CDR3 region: CASSLLGGADTQYF. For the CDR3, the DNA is TGTGCCAGCAGCTTACTTGGGGGGGCAGATACGCAGTATTTT.

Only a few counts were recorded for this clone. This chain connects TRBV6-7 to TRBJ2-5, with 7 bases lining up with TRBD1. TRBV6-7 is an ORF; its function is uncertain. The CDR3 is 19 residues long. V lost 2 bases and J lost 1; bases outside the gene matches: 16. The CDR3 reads CASSYPGTVFPFFQETQYF. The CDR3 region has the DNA TGTGCCAGCAGTTACCCCGGGACAGTCTTCCCTTTCTTCCAAGAGACCCAGTACTTC.

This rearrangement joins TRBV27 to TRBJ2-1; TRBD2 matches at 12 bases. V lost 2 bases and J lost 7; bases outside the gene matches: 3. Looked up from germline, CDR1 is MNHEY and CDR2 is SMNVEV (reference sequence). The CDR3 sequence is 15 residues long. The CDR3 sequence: CASSLPSGGVNEQFF. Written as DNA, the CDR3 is TGTGCCAGCAGTTTACCTAGCGGGGGGGTTAATGAGCAGTTCTTC.

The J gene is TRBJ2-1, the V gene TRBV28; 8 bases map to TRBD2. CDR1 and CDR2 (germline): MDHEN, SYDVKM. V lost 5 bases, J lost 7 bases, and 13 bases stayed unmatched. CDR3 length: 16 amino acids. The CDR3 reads CASSLHSGGAMNEQFF. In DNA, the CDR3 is TGTGCCAGCAGTCTCCACAGCGGGGGCGCGATGAATGAGCAGTTCTTC.

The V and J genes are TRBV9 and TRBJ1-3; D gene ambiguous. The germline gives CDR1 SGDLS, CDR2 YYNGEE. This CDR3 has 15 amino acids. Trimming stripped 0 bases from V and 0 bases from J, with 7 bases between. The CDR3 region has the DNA TGTGCCAGCAGCGTAGACCACGGCTCTGGAAACACCATATATTTT. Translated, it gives CASSVDHGSGNTIYF.